This passage covers 15 T cell receptor beta chains from one sample sequenced in a study of technical replicates of blood from several donors. Libraries were prepared by immunoSEQ multiplex PCR; TCRdb keeps only in-frame clonotypes and omits some of them. The repertoire holds under 90,000 clones, with roughly 98% as singletons. Sequencing used T cells isolated from PBMCs. The receptor set was obtained from a human donor in good health.

V and J are TRBV19 and TRBJ2-2, with 10 bases fitting TRBD1. This CDR3 is 15 amino acids long. CDR1 LNHDA and CDR2 SQIVND come from the germline V gene (reference sequence). J lost 5 bases, V lost 6 bases, and 6 bases had no gene match. CDR3 DNA sequence: TGTGCCAGTAGCGCGACAGGGGGCCGGACCGGGGAGCTGTTTTTT. Protein sequence: CASSATGGRTGELFF.

The chain recombines TRBV5-1 with TRBJ2-2; D gene uncertain. The CDR3 length is 14 residues. Germline V gene data show CDR1 as SGHRS and CDR2 as YFSETQ. V gave up 5 bases and J gave up 0 bases, with 8 bases separating them. This CDR3 is CASSSQTNTGELFF. CDR3 DNA: TGCGCCAGCAGTTCCCAGACGAACACCGGGGAGCTGTTTTTT.

The J gene is TRBJ2-7, the V gene TRBV4-1, with D possibly matching TRBD2 (5 bases). This CDR3 spans 15 amino acids. The germline gives CDR1 MGHRA, CDR2 YSYEKL. V gave up 1 base and J gave up 3 bases, with 13 bases separating them. CDR3 sequence: CASSQVLLVNYEQYF. CDR3 DNA: TGCGCCAGCAGCCAAGTTCTACTAGTAAACTACGAGCAGTACTTC.

The chain employs TRBV5-1 and TRBJ2-6; no definite D call. The germline V gene has CDR1 SGHRS and CDR2 YFSETQ. V lost 6 bases, J lost 1 base, and 14 bases lay in between. The CDR3 extends over 16 amino acids. The CDR3 coding sequence is TGCGCCAGCATCAACCACTACACATCTGGGGCCAACGTCCTGACTTTC. This translates into CASINHYTSGANVLTF.

This chain connects TRBV11-2 to TRBJ2-1; the match to TRBD2 covers 10 bases. The CDR3 consists of 15 residues. Germline V gene lookup returns CDR1 SGHAT and CDR2 FQNNGV. V trimming: 5 bases; J trimming: 4 bases; junction bases outside the gene matches: 5. For the CDR3, the DNA is TGTGCCAGCAGCCTTAGGACTAGCGGTTACAATGAGCAGTTCTTC. This gives the protein CASSLRTSGYNEQFF. The full variable domain, in which reference TRBV11-2 and TRBJ2-1 provide the parts outside the CDR3, is EAGVAQSPRYKIIEKRQSVAFWCNPISGHATLYWYQQILGQGPKLLIQFQNNGVVDDSQLPKDRFSAERLKGVDSTLKIQPAKLEDSAVYLCASSLRTSGYNEQFFGPGTRLTVL.

The chain carries TRBV27 and TRBJ2-2; D uncertain. Germline assignment: CDR1 MNHEY and CDR2 SMNVEV (reference sequence). The CDR3 runs 13 residues. Between the trimmed V and J ends, which lost 6 bases and 2 bases, there was a span of 7 bases. The CDR3: CASRLANTGELFF. The CDR3 DNA reads as TGTGCCAGCAGATTGGCTAACACCGGGGAGCTGTTTTTT.

This chain connects TRBV4-2 to TRBJ2-5, with 11 nucleotides matching TRBD2. The V and J ends lost 0 bases and 4 bases, in that order; junction bases with no gene match: 10. The CDR3 covers 18 residues. Germline V CDR1 and CDR2: LGHNA, YNFKEQ. CDR3 DNA: TGTGCCAGCAGCCAAGAGGGGGTAGCGGGAGGGTTTGGAGAGACCCAGTACTTC. It encodes CASSQEGVAGGFGETQYF.

The chain links TRBV7-2 to TRBJ2-5; 9 bases line up with TRBD1. J was trimmed by 0 bases and V by 2 bases; bases with no gene match: 10. Germline CDR1 and CDR2: SGHTA and FQGNSA. CDR3 length: 18 amino acids. CDR3 loop: CASSLRNTWTGDQETQYF. DNA of the CDR3: TGTGCCAGCAGCTTAAGGAATACCTGGACAGGGGACCAAGAGACCCAGTACTTC.

This chain links TRBV4-1 with TRBJ1-5, with D maybe TRBD1 (5 bases). The CDR3 is 18 amino acids. Trimming left V 3 bases short and J 0 bases short, with 18 bases between. Looked up from germline, CDR1 is MGHRA and CDR2 is YSYEKL. DNA for the CDR3: TGCGCCAGCAGCCAGACGGTGGGGGGTCTCGATAGCAATCAGCCCCAGCATTTT. Translation: CASSQTVGGLDSNQPQHF.

This chain links TRBV13 with TRBJ1-1, with 8 bases matching TRBD1. CDR1 is PRHDT, CDR2 FYEKMQ, per germline (reference sequence). Trimming took 6 bases from V and 3 from J; bases not matched to a gene: 6. This CDR3 is 14 amino acids long. The CDR3 region is CASRPDRGDTEAFF. CDR3 coding DNA: TGTGCCAGCAGACCCGACAGGGGAGACACTGAAGCTTTCTTT.

V and J are TRBV19 and TRBJ1-6; 7 bases are a match to TRBD1. J gave up 7 bases and V 5 bases, and 2 bases lay outside the gene matches. The germline CDR1 and CDR2 sequences are LNHDA and SQIVND (reference sequence). This CDR3 comprises 13 residues. The CDR3 DNA follows: TGTGCCAGTAGTGTACAGGGGAATTCACCCCTCCACTTT. The encoded protein is CASSVQGNSPLHF.

J is TRBJ2-2 and V is TRBV14; 14 bases fit TRBD2. Germline values: CDR1 SGHDN, CDR2 FVKESK. The J segment lost 0 bases and the V segment lost 6 bases, leaving 6 bases of the junction unmatched. The CDR3 is 18 amino acids. For the CDR3, the DNA is TGTGCCAGCAGTCATGGGACTAGCGGGAGCACGAACACCGGGGAGCTGTTTTTT. Encoded protein: CASSHGTSGSTNTGELFF.

The chain has TRBV7-9 and TRBJ2-3; 7 nucleotides agree with TRBD1. CDR3 length: 13 amino acids. Germline V gene lookup returns CDR1 SEHNR and CDR2 FQNEAQ (reference sequence). J was trimmed by 5 bases and V by 7 bases; bases with no gene match: 6. The CDR3 protein is CASTIRGKDTQYF. The CDR3 DNA reads as TGTGCCAGCACGATCAGGGGGAAAGATACGCAGTATTTT.

V usage is TRBV28 and J usage is TRBJ1-2; D may be TRBD1 (5 bases). The germline CDR1 and CDR2 sequences are MDHEN and SYDVKM. V lost 0 bases and J lost 8, with 10 bases in between. The CDR3 sequence is 13 residues long. CDR3: CASSLWGGGGYTF. The CDR3 DNA reads as TGTGCCAGCAGTTTATGGGGGGGAGGGGGCTACACCTTC.

The J gene is TRBJ2-1, the V gene TRBV21-1; the table calls TRBD2, which could not be checked here. TRBV21-1 corresponds to a pseudogene. The CDR3 runs to 20 residues. The CDR3: CASSKGRTSGGILSYNEQFF. The CDR3 DNA follows: TGTGCCAGCAGCAAAGGAAGGACTAGCGGGGGGATCCTCTCCTACAATGAGCAGTTCTTC.